The clone carrying this TCR beta chain came up a few times. The sample is drawn from a study of blood T cell repertoires in COVID-19. The overall study: Sites across the United States, Italy and Spain contributed samples from acute and convalescent COVID-19. T cells, B-cell-depleted T cells, or PBMCs supplied cDNA or gDNA.

Measured with immunoSEQ multiplex PCR; TCRdb has only the in-frame clones, and not every one. The sample lists fewer than 300,000 clones, about four fifths occurring once. The V end was cut by 7 bases, the J end by 3 bases, with 20 bases between. Germline-derived CDR1 and CDR2 are SGHTA and FQGTGA. The CDR3 length is 16 residues. This chain connects TRBV7-3 to TRBJ2-3; D call uncertain. The sequenced sample consisted of peripheral blood. This clonotype originated in a woman aged 50 to 60 who had recovered from COVID-19. CDR3 in DNA: TGTGCCAGCACCTCCGGTCGAACAGTCCAGACAGATACGCAGTATTTT. Its protein product is CASTSGRTVQTDTQYF.